This entry concerns a single T cell receptor (beta chain). What it binds is not known. The ends were cut back, 3 bases at V and 7 bases at J, with 15 bases in the middle. This CDR3 comprises 14 residues. CDR1 and CDR2 (germline): KGHSH, LQKENI. This entry belongs to a study of shared clonotypes between healthy human individuals. Study-wide points: Generation probabilities were higher for clonotypes shared across all four sorted-subset donors than for unshared ones. Naive subsets generally had larger estimated richness than memory subsets.

This table comes from immunoSEQ multiplex PCR, and its TCRdb copy is limited to in-frame clones, with some not included. The sample lists roughly 640,000 clones; around two thirds were seen once. The source of this sequence is a woman aged 25 to 39 in good health. The sequencing sample was made of memory CD4+ T cells sorted from blood. Subset indicated: CD45RA-negative fraction. This rearrangement joins TRBV18 to TRBJ1-2, with no clear D. Here the CDR3 reads CASSPDGRARGYTF. CDR3 DNA: TGTGCCAGCTCACCCGACGGGAGGGCACGTGGCTACACCTTC.